Below, 16 T cell receptor beta chains from the same sample are listed, as sequenced in a study of blood T cell repertoires in COVID-19. Some clones are missing from TCRdb's copy, which holds only in-frame ones; the method was immunoSEQ multiplex PCR. Of about 86,000 clones in the sample, over 70% are singletons; the top ten hold 30% to 35%. Sequencing input: peripheral blood. Receptors were obtained from a woman over 75 with active or convalescent COVID-19.

The CDR3 spells CASSTGQGASGYGYTF. Here the CDR3 DNA reads TGTGCCAGCAGCACTGGACAGGGGGCTTCGGGCTATGGCTACACCTTC. The chain links TRBV2 to TRBJ1-2; 11 bases are shared with TRBD1. Per germline, CDR1 SNHLY and CDR2 FYNNEI. Trimming removed 6 bases from V and 4 bases from J; junction bases left unmatched: 10. The CDR3 totals 16 residues.

The V and J genes are TRBV19 and TRBJ1-6, with 8 bases fitting TRBD1. The junction had 7 bases not matched to a gene; V was cut back by 5 bases and J by 7 bases. CDR1 LNHDA and CDR2 SQIVND come from the germline V gene (reference sequence). The CDR3 consists of 15 residues. CDR3 in DNA: TGTGCCAGTAGTTATCGGACAGGGAGGAATTCACCCCTCCACTTT. Translated: CASSYRTGRNSPLHF.

In its sample, this clone was seen a few times. The chain uses TRBV7-8 and TRBJ1-2; TRBD1 matches at 8 bases. There are 18 residues in the CDR3. Germline V gives CDR1 SGHVS, CDR2 FQNEAQ. The J segment lost 5 bases and the V segment lost 7 bases, leaving 21 bases of the junction unmatched. CDR3 DNA sequence: TGTGCCAGCACCAAAATCCCCTCGACAGGGGCCCAGGGGTATGGCTACACCTTC. It specifies CASTKIPSTGAQGYGYTF.

V and J are TRBV28 and TRBJ2-7; D may be TRBD1 (6 bases). Germline values: CDR1 MDHEN, CDR2 SYDVKM. This CDR3 comprises 15 residues. Between the trimmed V and J ends, which lost 6 bases and 3 bases, there was a span of 18 bases. CDR3 loop: CASSTQGQPNYEQYF. The CDR3 DNA reads as TGTGCCAGCAGCACTCAGGGACAACCGAACTACGAGCAGTACTTC.

This clone appeared a single time. The rearrangement joins TRBV7-9 to TRBJ1-1; D gene unclear. V was clipped by 5 bases and J by 4 bases, with 14 bases between them. The CDR3 totals 14 residues. The V gene's germline CDR1 is SEHNR and CDR2 FQNEAQ (reference sequence). For the CDR3, the DNA is TGTGCCAGCAGCCCAAGCGGGGTCACCACTGAAGCTTTCTTT. It translates to CASSPSGVTTEAFF.

The chain carries TRBV12-5 and TRBJ1-5, with a possible D match to TRBD1 (5 bases). V was clipped by 6 bases and J by 7 bases, with 16 bases between them. From germline, CDR1 is LGHNT and CDR2 FRNRAP. CDR3 length: 14 amino acids. CDR3 in DNA: TGTGCTAGTGGACGGGGGTATAGGAGGCAGCCCCAGCATTTT. Its translation is CASGRGYRRQPQHF.

This chain uses TRBV29-1 with TRBJ1-1; tentative D call: TRBD1 (5 bases). Looked up from germline, CDR1 is SQVTM and CDR2 is ANQGSEA. The CDR3 loop spans 12 amino acids. V lost 6 bases and J 4 bases, leaving 12 bases between the germline ends. Here the CDR3 DNA reads TGCAGCGTCGAAACGGGGGGCACTGAAGCTTTCTTT. Translated: CSVETGGTEAFF.

This rearrangement joins TRBV19 to TRBJ2-1, with 8 bases identical to TRBD2. Germline values: CDR1 LNHDA, CDR2 SQIVND (reference sequence). The ends lost 2 bases at V and 7 bases at J; junction bases unmatched: 4. The CDR3 consists of 14 residues. As DNA, the CDR3 is TGTGCCAGTAGTATAAGCGGGAGTTGGAATGAGCAGTTCTTC. Translated: CASSISGSWNEQFF.

The chain links TRBV2 to TRBJ1-5; D remains unclear. V was pared by 7 bases and J by 6 bases, with 19 bases between. Looked up from germline, CDR1 is SNHLY and CDR2 is FYNNEI. The CDR3 extends over 15 amino acids. The CDR3 here is CASTGSHVSGQPQHF. The CDR3 bases are TGTGCCAGCACCGGGTCCCATGTCTCGGGTCAGCCCCAGCATTTT.

The V call is TRBV28, the J call TRBJ1-5, with D possibly TRBD1 on 5 matching bases. The CDR3 consists of 13 residues. V was shortened by 5 bases and J by 7 bases, with 12 bases between the two germline ends. Germline V gives CDR1 MDHEN, CDR2 SYDVKM. CDR3 loop: CASSELGEQPQHF. The DNA for the CDR3 is TGTGCCAGCAGTGAATTAGGGGAACAGCCCCAGCATTTT.

V usage is TRBV11-3 and J usage is TRBJ1-6; D not resolved. Germline lookup yields CDR1 SGHNT and CDR2 YENEEA. The CDR3 runs 16 residues. V dropped 2 bases and J dropped 5 bases, with 13 bases sitting between them. CDR3 nucleotides: TGTGCCAGCAGCTTAAGACCGACACAAAATAATTCACCCCTCCACTTT. This codes for CASSLRPTQNNSPLHF.

J is TRBJ2-7 and V is TRBV4-3; 7 bases match TRBD2. With V trimmed by 4 bases and J by 3 bases, 9 bases remained unmatched. The CDR3 spans 15 residues. The germline V gene has CDR1 LGHNA and CDR2 YSLEER. The CDR3 DNA is TGCGCCAGCAGCCCTCAGCCTGGGGACTACTACGAGCAGTACTTC. This gives the protein CASSPQPGDYYEQYF.

This chain links TRBV6-5 with TRBJ2-2; 7 positions match TRBD1. CDR1 is MNHEY, CDR2 SVGAGI, per germline. The CDR3 runs to 15 residues. The V and J ends lost 8 bases and 4 bases, in that order; junction bases with no gene match: 10. The CDR3 nucleotides read TGTGCCAGCCTCCTACAGGGGAGCGGCACCGGGGAGCTGTTTTTT. This gives the protein CASLLQGSGTGELFF.

The rearrangement joins TRBV14 to TRBJ2-7; 8 bases match TRBD1. Losses at the gene ends were 4 bases for V and 3 bases for J; bases not matched to a gene: 8. Per the germline V gene, CDR1 is SGHDN and CDR2 is FVKESK. The CDR3 spans 15 residues. CDR3 in amino acids: CASSPQGASFYEQYF. DNA of the CDR3: TGTGCCAGCAGCCCTCAGGGGGCATCCTTCTACGAGCAGTACTTC.

This clone occurred once. The chain uses TRBV2 and TRBJ2-1, with 10 bases lining up with TRBD2. The V gene end was trimmed by 2 bases and the J gene end by 6 bases; junction bases not matched to a gene: 4. Germline V CDR1 and CDR2: SNHLY, FYNNEI. The CDR3 contains 15 residues. The CDR3 sequence is CASSELAGATNEQFF. The CDR3 nucleotides are TGTGCCAGCAGTGAACTAGCGGGGGCCACCAATGAGCAGTTCTTC. Together with reference TRBV2 and TRBJ2-1, the CDR3 gives the full variable domain: EPEVTQTPSHQVTQMGQEVILRCVPISNHLYFYWYRQILGQKVEFLVSFYNNEISEKSEIFDDQFSVERPDGSNFTLKIRSTKLEDSAMYFCASSELAGATNEQFFGPGTRLTVL.

The genes are TRBV7-9 and TRBJ2-7; TRBD1 matches at 7 bases. V shed 3 bases, J shed 4 bases, and the junction held 9 bases outside the gene matches. Germline CDR1 SEHNR, CDR2 FQNEAQ (reference sequence). This CDR3 has 15 amino acids. The CDR3 loop reads CASSLGMTGTYEQYF. The DNA of the CDR3 is TGTGCCAGCAGCTTGGGCATGACAGGGACGTACGAGCAGTACTTC.